The clone carrying this T cell receptor beta chain was observed a few times. This sample is drawn from a study of blood T cells in healthy people across ages. Study-level background: Per every two T cells, about one barcoded beta molecule was captured by template switching.

Germline V gene lookup returns CDR1 SGHRS and CDR2 YFSETQ. The V gene lost 1 base and the J gene lost 0 bases, with 13 bases spanning the gap. The CDR3 covers 16 residues. A J-beta primer mix and a sample-barcoded 5' primer were used in a second PCR of roughly 6 to 11 cycles. TCRdb analysed the 5' RACE reads with MiXCR anew, one entry per CDR3 protein. This table has 900,000 to 950,000 distinct CDR3 sequences, around 29% appearing once. These same records also appear under a second study, on T cells of mothers and their children.

J is TRBJ1-1 and V is TRBV5-1; weak D call: TRBD1 (5 bases). Sample: blood. The sequence was collected from a woman in her thirties or forties in good health. Written as DNA, the CDR3 is TGCGCCAGCAGCTTGCGGGGAGAGGGGCTGAACACTGAAGCTTTCTTT. Amino acid sequence: CASSLRGEGLNTEAFF.